This T cell receptor (beta chain) is drawn from a study of regulatory T cells in long-lasting Graves disease. Findings and caveats of the study: In persistent patients, shared public clonotypes (2,741) outnumbered those in new patients (approximately 940). Researchers examined only peripheral blood and not thyroid tissue. There were preferences for TRBV28, TRBJ1-2 and TRBJ2-5 in persistent disease.

About this clonotype itself: Antigen specificity is unknown.

V lost 4 bases and J lost 5; bases outside the gene matches: 8. Germline assignment: CDR1 MNHEY and CDR2 SMNVEV (reference sequence). The CDR3 runs to 17 residues. Described time point: newly diagnosed GD, antithyroid drugs for less than 3 months. Generation of the TCR library employed RNA extracted from PBMCs. Arm-PCR of CDR3 regions with iRepertoire HTBI primers generated TCR beta libraries. TCRdb reanalysed the multiplex PCR reads using MiXCR and keeps one entry per CDR3 protein. The sample contains under 300,000 distinct CDR3 sequences, 18% of which appear only once. This TCR derives from a female donor with Graves disease. The chain has TRBV27 and TRBJ2-7; TRBD2 agrees at 16 bases. The source material was peripheral blood mononuclear cells (PBMCs), sampled at new diagnosis, from a patient treated with antithyroid drugs. CDR3 nucleotides: TGTGCCAGCAGTTCCGGGACTAGCGGGAGGGCCATCCACGAGCAGTACTTC. This sequence encodes CASSSGTSGRAIHEQYF.